The following is a T cell receptor beta chain sequence with its context. Profiled with immunoSEQ multiplex PCR; TCRdb holds only in-frame clones, not every one. The sample lists about 72,000 clones, roughly nine tenths occurring once. The CDR3 covers 17 residues. Germline V gene data show CDR1 as LNHNV and CDR2 as YYDKDF (reference sequence). Germline trimming cut 2 bases from V and 1 base from J; bases unmatched to any gene: 7. This entry belongs to a study of T cell changes during pregnancy in multiple sclerosis. The sample here was peripheral blood, taken in the second trimester of pregnancy. The receptor was isolated from a female donor with multiple sclerosis, enrolled in a pregnancy study. This chain joins TRBV15 and TRBJ2-2; 7 bases agree with TRBD1. The CDR3 DNA reads as TGTGCCACCAGCAGATATGCCGGGACAGTGAACACCGGGGAGCTGTTTTTT. Translating gives CATSRYAGTVNTGELFF. Full variable domain (outside the CDR3, taken from reference TRBV15 and TRBJ2-2): DAMVIQNPRYQVTQFGKPVTLSCSQTLNHNVMYWYQQKSSQAPKLLFHYYDKDFNNEADTPDNFQSRRPNTSFCFLDIRSPGLGDTAMYLCATSRYAGTVNTGELFFGEGSRLTVL.